This T cell receptor (beta chain) was found in a study of T cells in Graves' hyperthyroidism and ophthalmopathy (dated by TCRdb to about 2019). For the study in its entirety: Peripheral blood was collected at initial diagnosis, before any treatment. A discovery cohort of 95 to 100 patients, 43 with Graves' ophthalmopathy and 55 to 60 with stable Graves' hyperthyroidism, was used to find distinguishing TCR V-J signatures. Prospective prediction of ophthalmopathy was tested in an independent validation cohort of some 20 hyperthyroidism patients and 17 patients who later progressed to ophthalmopathy. For training and testing, the 100 or so patients in the discovery cohort were randomly divided in a 7:3 ratio. In addition, the study compared T-cell repertoires in thyroid tissue and in blood from five or six Graves' hyperthyroidism patients. Following sampling, methimazole starting at 30 mg daily was given to hyperthyroidism patients, and high-dose intravenous methylprednisolone was given to ophthalmopathy patients. TCR Vbeta CDR3 sequencing of 120 to 150 peripheral blood samples (roughly 41 ophthalmopathy, 75 hyperthyroidism and approximately 17 progressor patients) is reported in the paper.

Inclusive of the bounding cysteine and phenylalanine, the CDR3 is 13 residues long. The retained sequence is limited to the CDR3, 39 bases, with the frame set at the first base. Trimming costs V 8 bases and J 2 bases, and their ends lie 12 bases apart. The germline V gene (reference sequence) gives CDR1 as SEHNR and CDR2 as FQNEAQ. Graves' hyperthyroidism was defined as stable when no progression to ophthalmopathy occurred over 18 months of follow-up. Hyperthyroidism patients were newly diagnosed, with disease duration under 2 months, and aged 18 to 65 years. Exclusion was applied to patients with uncontrolled infections, other autoimmune diseases, pregnancy or lactation. Clinical symptoms, serum thyroxine and TRAb, thyroid ultrasound, and orbital computed tomography formed the basis for the diagnoses. Ficoll-Paque density gradient centrifugation was used to isolate PBMCs from 8.5 to 10 ml of fresh peripheral blood. Total RNA was extracted using Trizol reagent, and RNA quality was assessed on an Agilent 2100 Bioanalyzer.

TCR beta CDR3 regions were amplified from RNA transcripts. For the first round of RT-PCR on the TCR CDR3, the HTBI primer set was used together with the Qiagen OneStep RT-PCR kit. Libraries were constructed in a second round of multiplex PCR, after which size selection and purification were performed. Paired-end sequencing of the libraries was performed with 100 bp reads on an Illumina HiSeq2000. In the source study's methods: SOAPnuke was used to process the raw data, with reads discarded if the reads contained adapters or uncalled bases, had a mean Phred below 15, or lacked an exact constant-primer or identifier match. High-quality paired reads were merged with COPE v1.2.5, and unique nucleotide sequences were defined as clonotypes. Clonotypes were aligned to IMGT TRBV, TRBD and TRBJ reference segments using MiTCR v1.1. The analysis was restricted to V-J combinations with a frequency above 0.0001, which together covered 99% to 99.2% of the repertoires. The TCS score was defined as the ratio of F50 (clonal expansion) to E x V (chaos), calculated using BLOSUM62-based TCRdist between CDR3 peptides within each V-J. Welch's t-statistics and random forest reduced roughly 530 V-J features to 10 to 15, which were used in a naive Bayes classifier (R e1071). Clones were called with MiXCR by TCRdb after fastp trimmed the public reads at Q25, and only in-frame beta chains were retained. For every CDR3 protein sequence, its rows merge into one entry that carries the most common genes and DNA. The V and J calls here are based on TCRdb, not the publication. Here the sample has about 420,000 distinct CDR3 sequences; 15% to 19% occur a single time. 14% of the sample is taken by the ten largest.

This clonotype was picked up many times. Its antigen has not been determined. Base qualities are not provided; no much larger clone lies one nucleotide away. General study outcomes and caveats: Most expanded thyroid clonotypes (frequency above 0.001) were also detected in blood, suggesting blood repertoires may reflect thyroid immune responses. In validation, the model predicted progression to ophthalmopathy with roughly 66% sensitivity and around 72% specificity, a median of 6.5 months before onset. A model built on a 13 V-J signature distinguished ophthalmopathy from stable hyperthyroidism, reaching about 88% sensitivity and around 81% specificity in cross-validation and 80%/75% in testing. Sample size was not statistically predetermined, and investigators were not blinded to group allocation.

Rearrangement joined TRBV7-9 to TRBJ1-1, with TRBD1 as a weak D call on 5 bases. The TCR was taken from a woman under 30 with Graves' hyperthyroidism. Sequencing used blood. In nucleotides, the sequence is TGTGCCAGCGACAGCCCGTTAAACACTGAAGCTTTCTTT. Its coded protein is CASDSPLNTEAFF.